One sample yielded the 29 T cell receptor beta chains listed below, sequenced in a study of shared clonotypes between healthy human individuals. Selected positively for CCR7 and CD45RO-negative, naive CD8 cells excluded terminally differentiated effector memory CD45RA+ cells. The data were produced by immunoSEQ multiplex PCR, yet TCRdb's version contains in-frame clones alone and is incomplete. This table has 2 million or so clones, over 85% appearing once. The sequencing input was naive CD8+ T cells sorted from blood. Every receptor here comes from a young man in good health.

The chain combines TRBV28 with TRBJ1-5; possibly TRBD1 for D (6 bases). Germline-derived CDR1 and CDR2 are MDHEN and SYDVKM. This CDR3 is 13 amino acids long. V was pared by 8 bases and J by 4 bases, with 12 bases between. The CDR3 is CASLEQGNQPQHF. In nucleotides, the CDR3 is TGTGCCAGCCTCGAGCAGGGGAATCAGCCCCAGCATTTT.

The rearrangement joins TRBV5-1 to TRBJ2-1; D ambiguous. Germline V gene lookup returns CDR1 SGHRS and CDR2 YFSETQ. The CDR3 length is 14 residues. The V end lost 1 base, the J end lost 0 bases, and 5 bases lay between the germline ends. CDR3 amino acids: CASSLRRSYNEQFF. The CDR3 nucleotides read TGCGCCAGCAGCTTGCGTCGCTCCTACAATGAGCAGTTCTTC.

This clone was found once. The chain joins TRBV27 to TRBJ2-1; 12 nucleotides match TRBD1. Germline CDR1 and CDR2: MNHEY and SMNVEV (reference sequence). This CDR3 comprises 16 residues. V was clipped by 5 bases and J by 7 bases; unmatched bases: 9. This chain's CDR3 is CASSPLGTGGKNEQFF. In DNA, the CDR3 is TGTGCCAGCAGTCCCTTAGGGACAGGGGGCAAGAATGAGCAGTTCTTC.

The count of this clone is one. The chain uses TRBV5-6 and TRBJ1-2; D call uncertain. The V end lost 0 bases, the J end lost 2 bases, and 8 bases lay between the germline ends. The germline CDR1 and CDR2 sequences are SGHDT and YYEEEE. This CDR3 contains 14 residues. The CDR3 region has the DNA TGTGCCAGCAGCTTGGGCCGTCAGAACTATGGCTACACCTTC. Its translation is CASSLGRQNYGYTF.

The V gene is TRBV4-1, the J gene TRBJ1-5; TRBD1 might be the D (5 bases). There are 13 residues in the CDR3. Germline V gives CDR1 MGHRA, CDR2 YSYEKL. Trimming left V 0 bases short and J 9 bases short, with 9 bases between. The CDR3 region is CASSQETERPQHF. CDR3 bases: TGCGCCAGCAGCCAAGAGACAGAGCGGCCCCAGCATTTT.

To note about this clone: Within the sample, other DNA sequences also encode this same CDR3. The chain recombines TRBV2 with TRBJ2-7; D gene ambiguous. V shed 4 bases and J shed 2 bases, with 12 bases lying between them. CDR3 length equals 14 residues. Germline V gene lookup returns CDR1 SNHLY and CDR2 FYNNEI. CDR3 coding DNA: TGTGCCAGCAGTGCCGGCGGATCGACCTACGAGCAGTACTTC. Protein sequence: CASSAGGSTYEQYF.

The chain combines TRBV9 with TRBJ2-7; 10 bases match TRBD2. CDR1 is SGDLS, CDR2 YYNGEE, per germline. Trimming removed 3 bases from V and 2 bases from J; junction bases left unmatched: 5. The CDR3 consists of 15 residues. The CDR3 loop reads CASSASGGVPYEQYF. The CDR3 DNA is TGTGCCAGCAGCGCTAGCGGGGGTGTTCCCTACGAGCAGTACTTC.

V usage is TRBV7-2 and J usage is TRBJ1-2; TRBD1 aligns across 7 bases. J lost 8 bases, V lost 2 bases, and 11 bases had no gene match. The CDR3 length is 15 residues. In germline, CDR1 is SGHTA, CDR2 FQGNSA. In nucleotides, the CDR3 is TGTGCCAGCAGCTTATCGGGAGACAGGGTGGGAGGCTACACCTTC. This gives the protein CASSLSGDRVGGYTF.

J is TRBJ1-1 and V is TRBV10-2; D unclear. The V and J ends lost 3 bases and 3 bases respectively, with 11 bases between them. The CDR3 has 14 residues. The germline CDR1 and CDR2 sequences are WSHSY and SAAADI. CDR3 bases: TGCGCCAGCAGTGATTCTGAATTTTACACTGAAGCTTTCTTT. Translated, it gives CASSDSEFYTEAFF.

Only one count was recorded for this clone. This rearrangement joins TRBV27 to TRBJ2-5; D is ambiguous. CDR1 MNHEY and CDR2 SMNVEV come from the germline V gene (reference sequence). Trimming removed 6 bases at V and 5 bases at J, with 13 bases between. This CDR3 region has 13 residues. CDR3 in DNA: TGTGCCAGCAGAGAGGAAGGTCGGGAGACCCAGTACTTC. This codes for CASREEGRETQYF.

This chain links TRBV28 with TRBJ1-1; D not resolved. Germline loops: CDR1 MDHEN, CDR2 SYDVKM. This CDR3 comprises 14 residues. The ends were cut back, 4 bases at V and 3 bases at J, with 12 bases in the middle. The CDR3 DNA is TGTGCCAGCAGTTCAATAACAGTTTACACTGAAGCTTTCTTT. Protein product: CASSSITVYTEAFF.

V gene TRBV9 combines with J gene TRBJ1-4; the match to TRBD1 covers 7 bases. CDR1 and CDR2 from the germline V gene are SGDLS and YYNGEE. The CDR3 loop spans 16 amino acids. The ends lost 2 bases at V and 4 bases at J; junction bases unmatched: 8. CDR3: CASSVGKGAVNEKLFF. The CDR3 coding sequence is TGTGCCAGCAGCGTTGGAAAGGGGGCGGTTAATGAAAAACTGTTTTTT.

This clone was detected only once. V is TRBV7-6 and J is TRBJ2-1; 9 nucleotides agree with TRBD2. CDR3 length equals 14 residues. Germline V gives CDR1 SGHVS, CDR2 FNYEAQ. V lost 2 bases to trimming and J lost 8 bases; unmatched junction nucleotides: 4. CDR3 amino acids: CASSLLAGKDEQFF. The CDR3 DNA is TGTGCCAGCAGCTTACTAGCGGGAAAGGATGAGCAGTTCTTC. The variable domain in full, completed from reference TRBV7-6 and TRBJ2-1, reads GAGVSQSPRYKVTKRGQDVALRCDPISGHVSLYWYRQALGQGPEFLTYFNYEAQQDKSGLPNDRFSAERPEGSISTLTIQRTEQRDSAMYRCASSLLAGKDEQFFGPGTRLTVL.

This sequence joins TRBV6-5 and TRBJ2-3, with no clear D. The V end lost 5 bases, the J end lost 0 bases, and 6 bases lay between the germline ends. CDR3 size: 13 residues. Germline loops: CDR1 MNHEY, CDR2 SVGAGI. The CDR3 loop reads CASSPASTDTQYF. DNA for the CDR3: TGTGCCAGCAGTCCCGCTAGCACAGATACGCAGTATTTT.

The chain employs TRBV7-6 and TRBJ2-5; 12 bases fit TRBD2. The CDR3 spans 15 residues. CDR1 is SGHVS and CDR2 is FNYEAQ in the germline V gene. Unmatched junction bases numbered 4, after V lost 5 bases and J lost 3 bases. CDR3 region: CASSGPSGGEETQYF. CDR3 DNA: TGTGCCAGCAGCGGACCTAGCGGGGGGGAAGAGACCCAGTACTTC.

As for this clone: The junction shows a germline mismatch at one end, possibly a read error. The J gene is TRBJ1-1, the V gene TRBV4-1; possible D gene TRBD1, 6 bases. The CDR3 extends over 17 amino acids. Germline V gives CDR1 MGHRA, CDR2 YSYEKL. CDR3 residues: CASSQGSLLTGDTEALF. CDR3 coding DNA: TGCGCCAGCAGCCAAGGTTCACTTCTGACAGGCGACACTGAAGCTCTCTTT.

In its sample, this clone was seen a few times. The rearrangement uses TRBV2 and TRBJ1-1, with D possibly being TRBD1 (6 bases). Germline CDR1 is SNHLY and CDR2 is FYNNEI. The V end lost 5 bases, the J end lost 1 base, and 11 bases lay between the germline ends. CDR3 length equals 14 residues. The CDR3 DNA follows: TGTGCCAGCAGTCGAACAGGGCCGAACACTGAAGCTTTCTTT. Translation: CASSRTGPNTEAFF.

In this sample, this clone turned up a few times. This chain connects TRBV6-6 to TRBJ2-2; D gene ambiguous. CDR1 and CDR2 (germline): MNHNY, SVGAGI (reference sequence). The V and J ends lost 2 bases and 2 bases respectively, with 6 bases between them. The CDR3 consists of 14 residues. The CDR3 nucleotides read TGTGCCAGCAGTTACAGGGAAAACACCGGGGAGCTGTTTTTT. Its protein is CASSYRENTGELFF.

The chain employs TRBV13 and TRBJ2-7; 11 bases agree with TRBD2. The CDR3 is 17 residues long. V trimming: 4 bases; J trimming: 4 bases; junction bases outside the gene matches: 12. Per germline, CDR1 PRHDT and CDR2 FYEKMQ (reference sequence). The CDR3: CASSSVAGGRERYEQYF. CDR3 sequence (DNA): TGTGCCAGCAGCTCCGTAGCGGGGGGGCGAGAGCGATACGAGCAGTACTTC.

A single count supports this clone. The chain links TRBV7-8 to TRBJ2-1, with 13 bases that match TRBD2. V gave up 1 base and J gave up 5 bases; unmatched junction bases: 5. The V gene's germline CDR1 is SGHVS and CDR2 FQNEAQ. This CDR3 region has 17 residues. DNA of the CDR3: TGTGCCAGCAGCTTAGGAGTCGGACTAGCGGGGGACAATGAGCAGTTCTTC. Residues: CASSLGVGLAGDNEQFF. The entire variable domain, with the rest obtained from reference TRBV7-8 and TRBJ2-1, is as follows: GAGVSQSPRYKVAKRGQDVALRCDPISGHVSLFWYQQALGQGPEFLTYFQNEAQLDKSGLPSDRFFAERPEGSVSTLKIQRTQQEDSAVYLCASSLGVGLAGDNEQFFGPGTRLTVL.

This chain links TRBV4-2 with TRBJ2-7, with D unresolved. Germline V CDR1 and CDR2: LGHNA, YNFKEQ. V was shortened by 3 bases and J by 1 base, with 7 bases between the two germline ends. The CDR3 is 13 residues long. The CDR3 spells CASSHLGSYEQYF. The CDR3 DNA is TGTGCCAGCAGCCATTTGGGATCCTACGAGCAGTACTTC.

The chain combines TRBV5-1 with TRBJ2-7, with D unresolved. V was trimmed by 2 bases and J by 2 bases, leaving 11 bases between them. The CDR3 length is 14 residues. Germline V gene lookup returns CDR1 SGHRS and CDR2 YFSETQ. The CDR3 DNA sequence: TGCGCCAGCAGCTTCCGAGGCGGCGCCTACGAGCAGTACTTC. Translating gives CASSFRGGAYEQYF.

This clone is a singleton in its sample. The gene calls are TRBV14 and TRBJ2-7; 12 nucleotides line up with TRBD2. This CDR3 region has 16 residues. In germline, CDR1 is SGHDN, CDR2 FVKESK. After removal of 1 base from V and 3 bases from J, the junction contained 4 bases not matched to a gene. CDR3 loop: CASSQGGLAGYYEQYF. DNA for the CDR3: TGTGCCAGCAGCCAAGGCGGACTAGCGGGGTACTACGAGCAGTACTTC. The full variable domain, rest sourced from reference TRBV14 and TRBJ2-7, is EAGVTQFPSHSVIEKGQTVTLRCDPISGHDNLYWYRRVMGKEIKFLLHFVKESKQDESGMPNNRFLAERTGGTYSTLKVQPAELEDSGVYFCASSQGGLAGYYEQYFGPGTRLTVT.

This chain joins TRBV19 and TRBJ1-2; 7 positions match TRBD1. The CDR3 runs 17 residues. Germline lookup yields CDR1 LNHDA and CDR2 SQIVND (reference sequence). The junction had 12 bases not matched to a gene; V was cut back by 2 bases and J by 3 bases. CDR3 DNA: TGTGCCAGTAGTATATTTTCGGGGACAGAGGGAGACTATGGCTACACCTTC. Translating it yields CASSIFSGTEGDYGYTF.

V gene TRBV15 combines with J gene TRBJ2-3; 9 bases line up with TRBD1. This CDR3 is 16 amino acids long. Germline V gene data show CDR1 as LNHNV and CDR2 as YYDKDF (reference sequence). V was clipped by 1 base and J by 2 bases; unmatched bases: 4. CDR3 bases: TGTGCCACCAGCAGAGGGACAGGGGACTACACAGATACGCAGTATTTT. This gives the protein CATSRGTGDYTDTQYF.

This sequence joins TRBV6-5 and TRBJ1-2; TRBD1 agrees at 7 bases. This CDR3 contains 16 residues. V shed 0 bases, J shed 0 bases, and the junction held 4 bases outside the gene matches. Germline V CDR1 and CDR2: MNHEY, SVGAGI. CDR3 region: CASSYSQGQTNYGYTF. The DNA of the CDR3 is TGTGCCAGCAGTTACTCCCAGGGACAGACTAACTATGGCTACACCTTC.

The chain has TRBV5-1 and TRBJ2-2; TRBD1 matches at 8 bases. The CDR3 has 13 residues. Germline trimming cut 7 bases from V and 5 bases from J; bases unmatched to any gene: 4. Germline loops: CDR1 SGHRS, CDR2 YFSETQ. The CDR3 reads CASGTGSTGELFF. DNA of the CDR3: TGCGCCAGCGGGACAGGAAGTACCGGGGAGCTGTTTTTT.

V usage is TRBV11-3 and J usage is TRBJ1-1, with D uncertain. Germline CDR1 and CDR2: SGHNT and YENEEA. V was shortened by 5 bases and J by 1 base, with 8 bases between the two germline ends. The CDR3 runs to 13 residues. CDR3 in DNA: TGTGCCAGCAGCCCGAACGCGAACACTGAAGCTTTCTTT. It specifies CASSPNANTEAFF.

This chain uses TRBV7-9 with TRBJ2-7; 10 nucleotides match TRBD1. Trimming cost V 5 bases and J 0 bases; bases outside gene matches: 4. The CDR3 length is 15 residues. Per the germline V gene, CDR1 is SEHNR and CDR2 is FQNEAQ (reference sequence). Here the CDR3 reads CASSMGQGSSYEQYF. In nucleotides, the CDR3 is TGTGCCAGCAGCATGGGACAGGGGAGCTCCTACGAGCAGTACTTC.